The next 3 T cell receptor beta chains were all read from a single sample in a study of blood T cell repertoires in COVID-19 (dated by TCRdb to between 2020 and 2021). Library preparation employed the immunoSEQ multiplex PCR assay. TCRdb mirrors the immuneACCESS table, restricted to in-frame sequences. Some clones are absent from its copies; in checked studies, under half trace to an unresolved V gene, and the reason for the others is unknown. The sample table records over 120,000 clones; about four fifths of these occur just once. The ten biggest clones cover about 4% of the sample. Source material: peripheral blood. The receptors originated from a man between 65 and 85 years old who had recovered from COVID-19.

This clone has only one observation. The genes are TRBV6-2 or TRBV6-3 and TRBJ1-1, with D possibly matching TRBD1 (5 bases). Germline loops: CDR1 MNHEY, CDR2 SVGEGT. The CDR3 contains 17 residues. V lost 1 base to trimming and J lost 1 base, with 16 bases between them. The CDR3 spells CASSYYGIGGENTEAFF. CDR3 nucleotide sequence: TGTGCCAGCAGTTACTACGGGATTGGGGGGGAGAACACTGAAGCTTTCTTT.

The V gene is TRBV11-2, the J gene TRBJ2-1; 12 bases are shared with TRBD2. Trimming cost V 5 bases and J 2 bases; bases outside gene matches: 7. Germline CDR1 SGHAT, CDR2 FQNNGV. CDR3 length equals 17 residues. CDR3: CASSLTGTSGPYNEQFF. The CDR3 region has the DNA TGTGCCAGCAGCCTGACAGGGACTAGCGGGCCCTACAATGAGCAGTTCTTC. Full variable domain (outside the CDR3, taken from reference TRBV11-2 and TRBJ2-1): EAGVAQSPRYKIIEKRQSVAFWCNPISGHATLYWYQQILGQGPKLLIQFQNNGVVDDSQLPKDRFSAERLKGVDSTLKIQPAKLEDSAVYLCASSLTGTSGPYNEQFFGPGTRLTVL.

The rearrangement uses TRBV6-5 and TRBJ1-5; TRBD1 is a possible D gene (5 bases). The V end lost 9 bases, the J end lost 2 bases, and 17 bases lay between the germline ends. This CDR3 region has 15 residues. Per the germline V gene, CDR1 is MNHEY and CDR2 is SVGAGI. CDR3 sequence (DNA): TGTGCCAGTGCTTTCCAGGGTATCGGCAATCAGCCCCAGCATTTT. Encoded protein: CASAFQGIGNQPQHF.